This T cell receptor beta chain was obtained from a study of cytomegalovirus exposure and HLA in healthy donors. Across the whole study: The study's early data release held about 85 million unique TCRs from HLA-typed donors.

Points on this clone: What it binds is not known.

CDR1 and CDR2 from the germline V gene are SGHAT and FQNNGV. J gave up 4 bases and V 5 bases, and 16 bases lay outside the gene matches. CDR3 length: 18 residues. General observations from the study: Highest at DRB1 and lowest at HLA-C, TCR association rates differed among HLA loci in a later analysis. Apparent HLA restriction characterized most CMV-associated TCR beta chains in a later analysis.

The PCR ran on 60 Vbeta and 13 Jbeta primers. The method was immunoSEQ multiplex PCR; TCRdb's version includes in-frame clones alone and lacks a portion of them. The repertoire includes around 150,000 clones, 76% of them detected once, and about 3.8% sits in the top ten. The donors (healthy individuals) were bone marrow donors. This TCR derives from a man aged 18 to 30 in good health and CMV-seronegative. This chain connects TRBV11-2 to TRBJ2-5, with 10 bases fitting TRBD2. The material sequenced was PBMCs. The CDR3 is CASSRRPSGRALPETQYF. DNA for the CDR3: TGTGCCAGCAGCCGAAGACCGAGCGGGAGGGCCCTCCCAGAGACCCAGTACTTC.